The T cell receptor beta chain under discussion was sequenced for a study of shared clonotypes between healthy human individuals (dated by TCRdb to 2020 to 2021). About the study as a whole: A few men and a couple of women, aged 18 to 49 years, made up the cohort. To estimate repertoire size and how much clonotype sharing occurs between individuals, the study deeply sequenced the blood TCR repertoires of 5 or 6 healthy adults. Libraries were prepared and TCR repertoires were sequenced by different laboratories using diverse techniques, in order to increase sequencing depth and limit assay-specific biases. Per donor, three plates each were used for CD4 naive and CD4 memory, two for CD8 naive, and one for CD8 memory. Per donor, leukapheresis produced somewhere between about 0.85 and 10 billion PBMCs.

Overall results and qualifications from the work: Sampling was restricted to blood, and TCR repertoires in tissues likely differ from the TCR repertoires found in blood. Clonotypes shared by all four sorted-subset donors showed higher generation probabilities than non-shared clonotypes. Pairwise subsampling led to the expectation that sequencing depth would affect the degree of clonotype sharing among donors. Rarefaction of sorted-subset datasets indicated incomplete sequencing despite the large sequencing depth. Naive subsets generally had larger estimated clonotype richness than memory subsets. Across several donors, roughly 5% of naive CD4, roughly 3.4% of naive CD8, about 2.3% of memory CD4, and 0.4% of memory CD8 clonotypes were shared. Because the study included only a small number of donors, the genetic and exposure-history diversity represented was limited.

This clone has just one count. Its antigen target is currently unknown. There are no base qualities to consult, and no much larger clone falls within one base. TCR CDR3 regions were amplified from genomic DNA by multiplex PCR using the deep immunoSEQ assay. Extracted genomic DNA from each cell subset was spread evenly across all wells of several immunoSEQ 96-well plates, with each plate serving as a replicate. For sorted subsets, 200 to 250 ng of genomic DNA, equivalent to roughly 33,000 T cell genomes, went into each replicate PCR. The purified libraries were quantified using a Qubit 3.0 fluorometer, sized with a Bioanalyzer 2100, and then quantified again using the KAPA Library Quantification kit. Every immunoSEQ 96-well plate was sequenced on a dedicated single-read 150-cycle Illumina NextSeq 550 flow cell. From the authors' description of their analysis: The immunoSEQ output contained only junctional sequences without quality scores, so filtering could not match that applied to full-length reads. Sequences were annotated with PyIR, a Python wrapper for IgBLAST v1.9, using IMGT germline references to assign V/J genes and CDR3. Reads were removed for weak V/J assignments (E-value above 1e-6), missing CDR3, stop codons, out-of-frame junctions, or ambiguous translated residues. A V3J clonotype was defined by an identical inferred V gene, J gene, and CDR3 amino acid sequence. Percentage overlap between repertoires was computed as shared unique clonotypes divided by the size of the smaller repertoire. Richness of each repertoire was evaluated using RTK rarefaction, the Chao1 estimator, and Recon v2.1 estimates of unobserved clonotypes. OLGA was used to compute generation probabilities for all TCRbeta clonotypes that the gDNA method yielded from a few donors. Here the immuneACCESS table is served through TCRdb, limited to in-frame sequences with V and J called. Missing clones are a known gap in these copies; in checked studies unresolved V genes cover under half, and the rest lacks a known reason. The V and J calls and clone size were taken over from that table, and D and trimming were inferred from the DNA. For this sample the table gives 600,000 to 750,000 clones, of which roughly two thirds were detected only once. More than 1.5% of the sample is held by the ten biggest clonotypes.

Donors were healthy HIV-negative adults with no recently reported acute infections or vaccinations. All donors were Caucasian adults living in Nashville, Tennessee, USA. Magnetic negative selection was used to enrich CD4+ T cells, after which naive cells were positively selected on CD45RA and the negative fraction became the memory subset. Blood was obtained by leukapheresis, after which PBMCs were separated by Ficoll-Histopaque density gradient centrifugation and cryopreserved in liquid nitrogen vapor phase. Analytical flow cytometry was used to check the purity and quantity of every magnetically sorted T cell population. Genomic DNA was isolated from each sorted fraction and quantified by UV absorbance on a Nanodrop 2000c. Based on the germline V gene, the CDR1 and CDR2 sequences are SGHDT and YYEEEE. From cysteine to phenylalanine, the CDR3 is 17 amino acids long. The retained sequence is limited to the CDR3, 51 bases, with the frame set at the first base. Compared with germline, V lacks 3 bases and J lacks 4 bases; bases without a gene match: 11.

The sequenced material came from memory CD4+ T cells sorted from blood. The sample's cell subset or site label is to be understood as: CD45RA-negative fraction. The TCR comes from a woman in her 30s in good health. The sequence links TRBV5-6 to TRBJ1-3, with 9 bases matching TRBD1. Read as DNA, the sequence is TGTGCCAGCAGCTCAAACCCCGGGACAGGGCGAGGAAACACCATATATTTT. It encodes CASSSNPGTGRGNTIYF. The CDR3 plus the reference TRBV5-6 and TRBJ1-3 genes for the other parts give the full variable domain: DAGVTQSPTHLIKTRGQQVTLRCSPKSGHDTVSWYQQALGQGPQFIFQYYEEEERQRGNFPDRFSGHQFPNYSSELNVNALLLGDSALYLCASSSNPGTGRGNTIYFGEGSWLTVV.